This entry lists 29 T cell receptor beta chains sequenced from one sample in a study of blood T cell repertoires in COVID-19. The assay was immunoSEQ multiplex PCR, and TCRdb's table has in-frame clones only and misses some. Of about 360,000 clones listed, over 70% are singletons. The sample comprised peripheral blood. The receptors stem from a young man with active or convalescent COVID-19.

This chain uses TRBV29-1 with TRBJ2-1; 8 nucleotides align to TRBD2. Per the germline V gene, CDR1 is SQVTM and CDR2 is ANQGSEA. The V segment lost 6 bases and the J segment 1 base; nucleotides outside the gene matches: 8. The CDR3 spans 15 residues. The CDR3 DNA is TGCAGCGTAGATCCAGCGGGAGCATCCTACAATGAGCAGTTCTTC. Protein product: CSVDPAGASYNEQFF.

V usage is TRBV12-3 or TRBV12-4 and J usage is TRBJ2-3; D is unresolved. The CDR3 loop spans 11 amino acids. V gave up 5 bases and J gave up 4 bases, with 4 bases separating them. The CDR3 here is CASSPSDTQYF. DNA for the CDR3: TGTGCCAGCAGTCCGTCAGATACGCAGTATTTT.

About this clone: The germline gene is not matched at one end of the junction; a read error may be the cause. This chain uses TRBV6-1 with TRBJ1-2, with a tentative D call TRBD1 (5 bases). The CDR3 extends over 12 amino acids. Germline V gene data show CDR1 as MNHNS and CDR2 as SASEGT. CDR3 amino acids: CASSEGAGRGAF. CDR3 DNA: TGTGCCAGCAGTGAAGGGGCAGGGCGCGGAGCCTTC.

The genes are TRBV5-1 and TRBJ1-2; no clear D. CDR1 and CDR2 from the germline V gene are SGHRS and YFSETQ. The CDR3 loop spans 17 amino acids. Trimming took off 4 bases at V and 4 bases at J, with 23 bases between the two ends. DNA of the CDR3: TGCGCCAGCAGCCCCAGACTTGAGGGTCGGCTTACCTATGGCTACACCTTC. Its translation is CASSPRLEGRLTYGYTF.

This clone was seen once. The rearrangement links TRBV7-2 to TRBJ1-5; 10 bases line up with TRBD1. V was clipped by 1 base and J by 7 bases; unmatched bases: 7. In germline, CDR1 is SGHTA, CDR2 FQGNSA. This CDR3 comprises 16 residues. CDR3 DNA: TGTGCCAGCAGCTTAGTAGGGACAGGGGTAGAACAGCCCCAGCATTTT. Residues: CASSLVGTGVEQPQHF.

In DNA, the CDR3 is TGTGCCAGCAGCTCAGAGACAGGTTCCTACGAGCAGTACTTC. It yields the protein CASSSETGSYEQYF. V usage is TRBV6-5 and J usage is TRBJ2-7; TRBD1 is a possible D gene (6 bases). This CDR3 has 14 amino acids. V lost 6 bases and J lost 1, with 13 bases in between. CDR1 is MNHEY and CDR2 is SVGAGI in the germline V gene.

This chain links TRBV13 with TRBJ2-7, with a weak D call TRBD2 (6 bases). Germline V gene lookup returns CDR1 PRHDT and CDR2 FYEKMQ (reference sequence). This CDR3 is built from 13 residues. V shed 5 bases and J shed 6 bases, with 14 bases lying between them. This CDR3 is CASSPLGGGEQYF. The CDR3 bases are TGTGCCAGCAGCCCCCTTGGGGGAGGCGAGCAGTACTTC. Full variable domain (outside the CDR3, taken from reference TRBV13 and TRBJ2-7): AAGVIQSPRHLIKEKRETATLKCYPIPRHDTVYWYQQGPGQDPQFLISFYEKMQSDKGSIPDRFSAQQFSDYHSELNMSSLELGDSALYFCASSPLGGGEQYFGPGTRLTVT.

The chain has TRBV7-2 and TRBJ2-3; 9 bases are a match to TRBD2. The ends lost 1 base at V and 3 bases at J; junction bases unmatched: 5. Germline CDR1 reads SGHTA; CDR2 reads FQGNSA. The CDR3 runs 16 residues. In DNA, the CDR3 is TGTGCCAGCAGCTTAGTTGCGGGAGGGGCGACAGATACGCAGTATTTT. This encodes CASSLVAGGATDTQYF.

CDR3 nucleotides: TGTGCCAGCAGTTCCACAGGGGTGTGGAACACTGAAGCTTTCTTT. Protein sequence: CASSSTGVWNTEAFF. V and J are TRBV7-9 and TRBJ1-1; 7 bases agree with TRBD1. Germline assignment: CDR1 SEHNR and CDR2 FQNEAQ (reference sequence). This CDR3 comprises 15 residues. V was clipped by 6 bases and J by 1 base; unmatched bases: 8.

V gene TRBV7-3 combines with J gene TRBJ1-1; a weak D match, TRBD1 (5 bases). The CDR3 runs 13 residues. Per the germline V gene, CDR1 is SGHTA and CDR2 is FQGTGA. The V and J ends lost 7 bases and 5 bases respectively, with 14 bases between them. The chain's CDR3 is CASTENKGTEAFF. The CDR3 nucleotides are TGTGCCAGCACCGAGAATAAGGGGACTGAAGCTTTCTTT.

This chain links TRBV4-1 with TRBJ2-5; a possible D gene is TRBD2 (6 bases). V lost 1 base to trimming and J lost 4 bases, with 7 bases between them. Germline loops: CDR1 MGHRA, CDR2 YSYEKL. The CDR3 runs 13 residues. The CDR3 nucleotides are TGCGCCAGCAGCCAAGGACTAGTAGAGACCCAGTACTTC. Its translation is CASSQGLVETQYF.

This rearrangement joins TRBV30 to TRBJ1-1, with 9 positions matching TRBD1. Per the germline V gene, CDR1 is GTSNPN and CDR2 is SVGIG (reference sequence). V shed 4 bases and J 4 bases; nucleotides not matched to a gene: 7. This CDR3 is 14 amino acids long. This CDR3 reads CAWIGQGRSTEAFF. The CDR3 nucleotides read TGTGCCTGGATCGGACAGGGGAGGTCCACTGAAGCTTTCTTT.

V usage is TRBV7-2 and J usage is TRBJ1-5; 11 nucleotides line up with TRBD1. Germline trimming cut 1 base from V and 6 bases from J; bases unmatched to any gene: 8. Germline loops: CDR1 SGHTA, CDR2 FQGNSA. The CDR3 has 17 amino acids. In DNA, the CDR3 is TGTGCCAGCAGCTTAGGTAGTTGGGGACAGGGGGGTCAGCCCCAGCATTTT. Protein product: CASSLGSWGQGGQPQHF.

CDR3 DNA: TGTGCCAGCAGCCCTAAAAGAGGTGGCAACACCATATATTTT. This translates into CASSPKRGGNTIYF. The rearrangement links TRBV21-1 to TRBJ1-3. TRBV21-1 is noted as a pseudogene. The CDR3 runs to 14 residues.

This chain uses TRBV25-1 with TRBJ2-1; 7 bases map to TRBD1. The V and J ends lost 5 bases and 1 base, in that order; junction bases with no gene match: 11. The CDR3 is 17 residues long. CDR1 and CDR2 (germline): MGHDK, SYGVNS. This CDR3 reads CASSSSRQGRSYNEQFF. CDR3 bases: TGTGCCAGCAGTTCCTCTCGACAGGGCCGGTCCTACAATGAGCAGTTCTTC.

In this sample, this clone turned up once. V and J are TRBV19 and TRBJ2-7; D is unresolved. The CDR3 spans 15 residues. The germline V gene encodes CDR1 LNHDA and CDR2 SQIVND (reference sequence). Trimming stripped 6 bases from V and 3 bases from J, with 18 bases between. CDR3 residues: CASSETIGWHYEQYF. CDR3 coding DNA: TGTGCCAGTAGCGAGACCATCGGGTGGCACTACGAGCAGTACTTC.

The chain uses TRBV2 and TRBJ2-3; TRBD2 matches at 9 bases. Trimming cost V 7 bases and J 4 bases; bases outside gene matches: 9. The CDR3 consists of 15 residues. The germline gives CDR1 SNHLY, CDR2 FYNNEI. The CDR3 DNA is TGTGCCAGCATAGCGGGAGCTTTTGGAGCAGATACGCAGTATTTT. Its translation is CASIAGAFGADTQYF.

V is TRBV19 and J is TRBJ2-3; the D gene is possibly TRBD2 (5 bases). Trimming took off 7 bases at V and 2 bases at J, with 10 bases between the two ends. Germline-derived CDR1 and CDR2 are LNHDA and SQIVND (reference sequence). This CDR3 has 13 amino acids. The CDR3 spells CASTEGLTDTQYF. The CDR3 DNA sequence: TGTGCCAGTACAGAGGGTCTCACAGATACGCAGTATTTT.

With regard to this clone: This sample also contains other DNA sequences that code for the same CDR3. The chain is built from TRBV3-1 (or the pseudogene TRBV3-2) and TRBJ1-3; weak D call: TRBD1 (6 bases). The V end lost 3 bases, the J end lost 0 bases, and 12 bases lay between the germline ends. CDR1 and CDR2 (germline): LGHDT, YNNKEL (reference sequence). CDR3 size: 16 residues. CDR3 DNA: TGTGCCAGCAGCCAGGGGGCAGGGAGCTCTGGAAACACCATATATTTT. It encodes CASSQGAGSSGNTIYF.

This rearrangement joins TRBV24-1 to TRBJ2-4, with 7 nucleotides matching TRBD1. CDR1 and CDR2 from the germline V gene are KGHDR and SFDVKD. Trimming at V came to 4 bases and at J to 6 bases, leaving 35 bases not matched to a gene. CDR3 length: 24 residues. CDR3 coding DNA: TGTGCCACCAGTGACGTCGGTACGCACCGGGACAGCCCTTCAACGTGTAGGGGGTCAAACATTCAGTACTTC. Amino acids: CATSDVGTHRDSPSTCRGSNIQYF.

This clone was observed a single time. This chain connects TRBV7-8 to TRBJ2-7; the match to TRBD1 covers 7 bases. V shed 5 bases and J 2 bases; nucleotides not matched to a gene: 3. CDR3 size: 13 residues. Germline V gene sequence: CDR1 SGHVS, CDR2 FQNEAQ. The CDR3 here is CASSPDRAYEQYF. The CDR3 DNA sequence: TGTGCCAGCAGCCCCGACAGGGCCTACGAGCAGTACTTC.

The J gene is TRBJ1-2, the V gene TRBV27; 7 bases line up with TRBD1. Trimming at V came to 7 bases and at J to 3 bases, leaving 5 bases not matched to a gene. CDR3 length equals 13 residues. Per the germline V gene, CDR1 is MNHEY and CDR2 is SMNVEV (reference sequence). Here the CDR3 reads CASKGGLDYGYTF. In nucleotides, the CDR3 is TGTGCCAGCAAAGGGGGCCTGGACTATGGCTACACCTTC.

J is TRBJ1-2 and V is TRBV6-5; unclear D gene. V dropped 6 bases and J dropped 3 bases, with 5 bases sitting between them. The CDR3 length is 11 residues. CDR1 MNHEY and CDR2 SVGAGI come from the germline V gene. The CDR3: CASRRDYGYTF. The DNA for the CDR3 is TGTGCCAGCAGACGGGACTATGGCTACACCTTC.

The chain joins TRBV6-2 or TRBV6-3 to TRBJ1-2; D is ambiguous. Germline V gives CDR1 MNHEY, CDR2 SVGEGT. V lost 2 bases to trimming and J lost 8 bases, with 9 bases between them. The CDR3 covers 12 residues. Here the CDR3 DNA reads TGTGCCAGCAGTTACGGGTCCGGGGGCTACACCTTC. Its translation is CASSYGSGGYTF.

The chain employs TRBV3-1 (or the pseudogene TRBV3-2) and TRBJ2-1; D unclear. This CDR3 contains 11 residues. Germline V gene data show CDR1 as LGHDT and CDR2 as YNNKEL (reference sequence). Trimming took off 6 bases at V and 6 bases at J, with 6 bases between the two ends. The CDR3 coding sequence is TGTGCCAGCAGTCGTAGCAATGAGCAGTTCTTC. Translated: CASSRSNEQFF.

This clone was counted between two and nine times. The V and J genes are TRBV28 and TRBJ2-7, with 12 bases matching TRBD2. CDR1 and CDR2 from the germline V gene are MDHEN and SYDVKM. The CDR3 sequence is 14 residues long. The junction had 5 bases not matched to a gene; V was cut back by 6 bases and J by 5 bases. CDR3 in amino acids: CASSNWTSGDEQYF. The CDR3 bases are TGTGCCAGCAGCAACTGGACTAGCGGGGACGAGCAGTACTTC.

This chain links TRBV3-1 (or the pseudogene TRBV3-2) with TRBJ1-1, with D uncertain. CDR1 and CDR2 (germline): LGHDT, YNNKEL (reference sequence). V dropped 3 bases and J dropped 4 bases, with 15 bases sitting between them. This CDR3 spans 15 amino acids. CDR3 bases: TGTGCCAGCAGCCACCAAACAGTGCGGGGCACTGAAGCTTTCTTT. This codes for CASSHQTVRGTEAFF.

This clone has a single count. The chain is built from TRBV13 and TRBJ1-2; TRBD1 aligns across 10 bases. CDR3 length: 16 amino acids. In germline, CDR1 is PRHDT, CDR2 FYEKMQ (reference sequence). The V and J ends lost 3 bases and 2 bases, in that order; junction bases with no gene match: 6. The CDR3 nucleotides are TGTGCCAGCAGCTTGGGCGACAGGGGGCAAAACTATGGCTACACCTTC. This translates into CASSLGDRGQNYGYTF.

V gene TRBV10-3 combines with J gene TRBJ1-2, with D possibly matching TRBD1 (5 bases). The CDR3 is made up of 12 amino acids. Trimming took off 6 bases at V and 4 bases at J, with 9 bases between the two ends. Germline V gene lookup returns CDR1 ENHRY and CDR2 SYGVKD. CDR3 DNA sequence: TGTGCCATCAGACAGGATCCCTATGGCTACACCTTC. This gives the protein CAIRQDPYGYTF.